This T cell receptor beta chain was captured by sequencing in a study of PD-1 blockade in classical Hodgkin lymphoma. Documented time point: cycle 4 day 1 (C4D1), after 5 to 7 weeks of nivolumab. Exposure to brentuximab vedotin varied, and each patient had relapsed following autologous stem cell transplantation. The CDR3 runs 14 residues. Assay: immunoSEQ multiplex PCR; the TCRdb copy retains only in-frame clones and omits some. There are about 93,000 clones in the sample; around 78% occur only once, and over 8% lies in the top ten. The TCR comes from a human donor with classical Hodgkin lymphoma. The sequencing used peripheral blood mononuclear cells (PBMCs), collected before the fourth cycle of nivolumab. The V gene is TRBV21-1, the J gene TRBJ2-3. TRBV21-1 is deemed a pseudogene. The CDR3 region is CASSIYPDPATQYF. CDR3 bases: TGTGCCAGCAGCATCTACCCCGACCCGGCTACGCAGTATTTT.